The rows below give T cell receptor beta chains drawn from one sample of a study of long-term antiretroviral therapy in people with HIV. Here immunoSEQ multiplex PCR was the method, and the copy in TCRdb shows in-frame clones only, minus some. The repertoire consists of about 17,000 clones, with approximately 80% occurring once and the leading ten covering 4.5%. The specimen was unsorted PBMCs, collected 0.1 years before starting antiretroviral therapy. All receptors derive from a man younger than 30 with HIV. The CDR3 runs from the conserved cysteine through the conserved F or W.

CDR3aa,v_gene,j_gene
CASSPLNRGLKETQYF,TRBV5-1,TRBJ2-5
CASSLGEGVYGYTF,TRBV19,TRBJ1-2
CASSFAAYLELFF,TRBV11-1,TRBJ2-2
CASSVEDKRTGELFF,TRBV9,TRBJ2-2
CASSPPLAGDNEQFF,TRBV18,TRBJ2-1
CASSQGREGPTSGQYF,TRBV4-2,TRBJ2-7
CASSDPRTKRHNEQFF,TRBV25-1,TRBJ2-1
CASSKSNQPQHF,TRBV6-6,TRBJ1-5
CSVEVWDSSYNEQFF,TRBV29-1,TRBJ2-1
CASSATSPANTGELFF,TRBV9,TRBJ2-2
CASSQSTDTYNEQFF,TRBV4-3,TRBJ2-1
CADGQSSDEQFF,TRBV30,TRBJ2-1
CASSPSGSGELFF,TRBV9,TRBJ2-2
CASSPWVAGSQETQYF,TRBV9,TRBJ2-5
CASSAGGQGYIPEAFF,TRBV7-9,TRBJ1-1
CASSVSGRDTGELFF,TRBV9,TRBJ2-2
CASSFLADGGYEQYF,TRBV27,TRBJ2-7
CASRGEAGTDTQYF,TRBV28,TRBJ2-3
CSVVARGLREGYTF,TRBV29-1,TRBJ1-2
CASSFIAGGNTGELFF,TRBV19,TRBJ2-2
CASSSPGTVPYNEQFF,TRBV5-4,TRBJ2-1
CATSRDSGRALRETQYF,TRBV15,TRBJ2-5
CASSRISSGGTGELFF,TRBV4-1,TRBJ2-2
CASSLGGGSRSYNEQFF,TRBV7-2,TRBJ2-1
CASSSTPGTTSGNTIYF,TRBV7-2,TRBJ1-3
CASSYSPLPRNEQYF,TRBV6-5,TRBJ2-7
CASSLGRRDIHTGELFF,TRBV7-9,TRBJ2-2
CASSDTGISGELFF,TRBV6-4,TRBJ2-2
CASSLGTSGSTDTQYF,TRBV5-1,TRBJ2-3
CASSLEEREAYSHTQYF,TRBV7-8,TRBJ2-3
CASSPNRAGSNQPQHF,TRBV7-2,TRBJ1-5
CASSQDRVGSSYNEQFF,TRBV4-3,TRBJ2-1
CASSSQDLGYEQYF,TRBV6-5,TRBJ2-7
CASSPVPGTRLYGYTF,TRBV5-5,TRBJ1-2
CASSYSPADRGPGYGYTF,TRBV27,TRBJ1-2
CASTHLGRDNEQFF,TRBV19,TRBJ2-1
CASSLATSSGELFF,TRBV5-1,TRBJ2-2
CASSWLAAGGTGELFF,TRBV6-5,TRBJ2-2
CATSRGGTRGGYTF,TRBV15,TRBJ1-2
CASSFRTAHEAFF,TRBV7-9,TRBJ1-1
CASSRLIQGADYEQYF,TRBV5-5,TRBJ2-7
CASSPLRGPTRWLPEDSYNEQFF,TRBV18,TRBJ2-1
CAISVKITDTQYF,TRBV10-3,TRBJ2-3
CASSLDRQGEDGYTF,TRBV5-1,TRBJ1-2
CASRYRPSTNEKLFF,TRBV27,TRBJ1-4
CSVDRGNTEAFF,TRBV29-1,TRBJ1-1
CASSQEVVGTGELFF,TRBV4-3,TRBJ2-2
CASSQVGQAIDEQFF,TRBV4-3,TRBJ2-1
CASSTDGGNSPLHF,TRBV7-3,TRBJ1-6
CASRGQQPTYGYTF,TRBV28,TRBJ1-2
CASSQDRSYEQYF,TRBV4-1,.
CASSLLRRTGNTIYF,TRBV28,TRBJ1-3
CASSQGASTEAFF,TRBV5-6,TRBJ1-1
CASSPWGNSYNEQFF,TRBV7-2,TRBJ2-1
CASSLGAGGTEQFF,TRBV7-7,TRBJ2-1
CASRDPTGIANYGYTF,TRBV5-4,TRBJ1-2
CASSFSLAPDTQYF,TRBV11-2,TRBJ2-3
CASSVDRGTDTQYF,TRBV5-4,TRBJ2-3
CSVDRGALNEQFF,TRBV29-1,TRBJ2-1